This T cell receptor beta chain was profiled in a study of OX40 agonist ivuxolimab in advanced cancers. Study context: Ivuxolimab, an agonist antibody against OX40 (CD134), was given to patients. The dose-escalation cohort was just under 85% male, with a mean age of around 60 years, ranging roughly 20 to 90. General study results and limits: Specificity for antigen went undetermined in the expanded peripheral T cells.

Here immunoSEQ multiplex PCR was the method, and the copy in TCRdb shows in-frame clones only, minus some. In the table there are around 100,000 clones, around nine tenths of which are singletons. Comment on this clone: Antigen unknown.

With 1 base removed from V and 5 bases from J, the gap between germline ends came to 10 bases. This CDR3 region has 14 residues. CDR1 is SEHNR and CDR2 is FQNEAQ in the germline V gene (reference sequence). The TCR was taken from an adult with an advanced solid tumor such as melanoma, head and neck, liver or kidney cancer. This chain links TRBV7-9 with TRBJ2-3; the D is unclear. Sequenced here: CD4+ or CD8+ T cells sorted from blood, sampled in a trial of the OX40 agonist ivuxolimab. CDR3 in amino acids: CASSLGQNRDTQYF. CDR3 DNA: TGTGCCAGCAGCTTAGGCCAAAACCGAGATACGCAGTATTTT.